The rows below give T cell receptor beta chains drawn from one sample of a study of shared clonotypes between healthy human individuals. TCRdb's table, derived via immunoSEQ multiplex PCR, lists solely in-frame clones and lacks some. The sample includes just over 2,000,000 clones, about 95% of them seen just once. Material: naive CD8+ T cells sorted from blood. The receptors here all came from a man younger than 30 in good health. CDR3s leave out the opening cysteine and the closing phenylalanine or tryptophan. The order of the fields is CDR3 length, V gene, CDR3 protein.

CDR3 length: 13; V gene: TRBV7-8; CDR3 protein: ASSLVGGLAYEQY
CDR3 length: 13; V gene: TRBV7-9; CDR3 protein: ASRGEPTYNSPLH
CDR3 length: 13; V gene: TRBV2; CDR3 protein: ASRGGLAIDNEQF
CDR3 length: 13; V gene: TRBV19; CDR3 protein: ASSIRTATNEKLF
CDR3 length: 11; V gene: TRBV30; CDR3 protein: ALAVWANEKLF
CDR3 length: 11; V gene: TRBV7-9; CDR3 protein: ASSPPGTDTQY
CDR3 length: 13; V gene: TRBV27; CDR3 protein: ASSFRTGLANEQY
CDR3 length: 12; V gene: TRBV5-1; CDR3 protein: ASSLWQGNTEAF
CDR3 length: 13; V gene: TRBV18; CDR3 protein: ASSPGIAAYNEQF
CDR3 length: 12; V gene: TRBV30; CDR3 protein: AWTPGGAGYGYT
CDR3 length: 13; V gene: TRBV7-9; CDR3 protein: ASSPRQGRSYEQY
CDR3 length: 11; V gene: TRBV6-6; CDR3 protein: ASSYVVTDTQY
CDR3 length: 13; V gene: TRBV29-1; CDR3 protein: SVVTGLDYTGELF
CDR3 length: 13; V gene: TRBV13; CDR3 protein: ASSPQGLGNTEAF
CDR3 length: 12; V gene: TRBV29-1; CDR3 protein: SVRLRVGVDTIY
CDR3 length: 13; V gene: TRBV30; CDR3 protein: AWSGKRLADYEQY
CDR3 length: 13; V gene: TRBV11-2; CDR3 protein: ASSLQTGGNYEQY
CDR3 length: 13; V gene: TRBV2; CDR3 protein: ASMRTSGSTDTQY
CDR3 length: 14; V gene: TRBV7-6; CDR3 protein: ASSLSTGTGSYEQY
CDR3 length: 12; V gene: TRBV27; CDR3 protein: ASSGGLSNQPQH
CDR3 length: 10; V gene: TRBV5-6; CDR3 protein: ASSDGGFGQY
CDR3 length: 13; V gene: TRBV2; CDR3 protein: ASREFWGANQPQH
CDR3 length: 15; V gene: TRBV2; CDR3 protein: ASSESLGTRVLYEQY
CDR3 length: 11; V gene: TRBV6-5; CDR3 protein: ASSYRGYNEQF
CDR3 length: 11; V gene: TRBV29-1; CDR3 protein: SFSDISIYEQY
CDR3 length: 10; V gene: TRBV9; CDR3 protein: ASSVGFGEQY
CDR3 length: 14; V gene: TRBV5-4; CDR3 protein: ASSRGTSGRGAEQY
CDR3 length: 13; V gene: TRBV7-9; CDR3 protein: ASSLEDASGHEQY
CDR3 length: 14; V gene: TRBV30; CDR3 protein: AWSSLDRAGANVLT
CDR3 length: 11; V gene: TRBV30; CDR3 protein: AWSVGSSGGYT
CDR3 length: 13; V gene: TRBV11-2; CDR3 protein: ASSAGPRANTEAF
CDR3 length: 13; V gene: TRBV11-2; CDR3 protein: ASSYRGFGSTEAF
CDR3 length: 14; V gene: TRBV9; CDR3 protein: ASSVAPRATNEKLF
CDR3 length: 11; V gene: TRBV12-5; CDR3 protein: ASGLAGTYEQY
CDR3 length: 13; V gene: TRBV5-4; CDR3 protein: ASSLPGSYNSPLH
CDR3 length: 16; V gene: TRBV25-1; CDR3 protein: ASSERTSGIGPYNEQF
CDR3 length: 13; V gene: TRBV27; CDR3 protein: ASSLSEGARETQY
CDR3 length: 11; V gene: TRBV19; CDR3 protein: ASSIASGTEAF
CDR3 length: 11; V gene: TRBV11-2; CDR3 protein: ASSLGLAYEQY
CDR3 length: 11; V gene: TRBV9; CDR3 protein: ASSDGTDYEQY
CDR3 length: 12; V gene: TRBV6-1; CDR3 protein: ASSHRDPGNTIY
CDR3 length: 12; V gene: TRBV11-2; CDR3 protein: ASSLVAANYEQY
CDR3 length: 13; V gene: TRBV6-1; CDR3 protein: ASRQWDRAADTQY
CDR3 length: 10; V gene: TRBV5-4; CDR3 protein: ASSFGITEAF
CDR3 length: 13; V gene: TRBV6-1; CDR3 protein: ASSEPRGGTQPQH
CDR3 length: 15; V gene: TRBV7-8; CDR3 protein: ASSSFLGDREAYEQY
CDR3 length: 12; V gene: TRBV19; CDR3 protein: ASSGSDPGQPQH
CDR3 length: 11; V gene: TRBV25-1; CDR3 protein: ASSEKGVGEQY
CDR3 length: 14; V gene: TRBV4-3; CDR3 protein: ASSQDVEGSSYGYT
CDR3 length: 11; V gene: TRBV11-2; CDR3 protein: ASGTSHPYEQY
CDR3 length: 13; V gene: TRBV5-1; CDR3 protein: ASSLNGWGTGELF
CDR3 length: 13; V gene: TRBV6-1; CDR3 protein: ASSEGQNPLGEQY
CDR3 length: 14; V gene: TRBV7-7; CDR3 protein: ASSFGTSGGTGELF
CDR3 length: 14; V gene: TRBV4-3; CDR3 protein: ASSQDSLAGSYEQY
CDR3 length: 16; V gene: TRBV5-8; CDR3 protein: ASTLDLASGLNTGELF
CDR3 length: 12; V gene: TRBV29-1; CDR3 protein: SVVDRPTYNEQF
CDR3 length: 13; V gene: TRBV13; CDR3 protein: ASSCPDAGTDTQY
CDR3 length: 11; V gene: TRBV6-6; CDR3 protein: AYADRANNEQF